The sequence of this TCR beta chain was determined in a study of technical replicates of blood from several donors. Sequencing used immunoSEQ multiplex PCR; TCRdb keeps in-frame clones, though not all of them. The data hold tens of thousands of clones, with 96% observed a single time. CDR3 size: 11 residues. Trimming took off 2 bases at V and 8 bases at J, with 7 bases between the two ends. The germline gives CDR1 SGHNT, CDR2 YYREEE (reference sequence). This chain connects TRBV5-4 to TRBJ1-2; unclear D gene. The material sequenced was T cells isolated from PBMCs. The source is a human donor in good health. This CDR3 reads CASSFAGGYTF. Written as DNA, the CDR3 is TGTGCCAGCAGCTTTGCGGGAGGCTACACCTTC.